This T cell receptor (beta chain) was identified in a study of OX40 agonist ivuxolimab in advanced cancers. The study, taken as a whole, reports: Among patients with partial responses at 0.1-3.0 mg/kg, clonal expansion was among the lowest.

The assay was immunoSEQ multiplex PCR, and TCRdb's table has in-frame clones only and misses some. Of 25,000 to 30,000 clones in the sample, around 86% were seen once. Turning to this clone: Antigen: not known.

CDR3 length equals 15 residues. Trimming cost V 0 bases and J 1 base, with 9 bases left between them. CDR1 is MNHNY, CDR2 SVGAGI, per germline (reference sequence). The clonotype comes from an adult with an advanced solid tumor such as melanoma, head and neck, liver or kidney cancer. This specimen consisted of CD4+ or CD8+ T cells sorted from blood, obtained in a trial of the OX40 agonist ivuxolimab. This chain links TRBV6-6 with TRBJ1-1; the D is unclear. CDR3 in amino acids: CASSYSISENTEAFF. The DNA for the CDR3 is TGTGCCAGCAGTTACTCGATCTCGGAGAACACTGAAGCTTTCTTT.